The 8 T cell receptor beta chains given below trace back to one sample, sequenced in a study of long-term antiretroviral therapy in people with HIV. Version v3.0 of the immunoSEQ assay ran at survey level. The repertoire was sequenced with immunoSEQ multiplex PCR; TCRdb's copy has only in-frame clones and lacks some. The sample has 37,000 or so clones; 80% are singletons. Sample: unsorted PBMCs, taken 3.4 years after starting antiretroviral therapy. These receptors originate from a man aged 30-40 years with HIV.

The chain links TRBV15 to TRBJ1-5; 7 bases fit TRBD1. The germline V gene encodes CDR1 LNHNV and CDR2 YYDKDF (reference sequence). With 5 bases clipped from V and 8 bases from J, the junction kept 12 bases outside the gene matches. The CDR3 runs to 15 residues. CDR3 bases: TGTGCCACCAGCTTCCGGAGAGGGGGCAGTGAGCCCCAGCATTTT. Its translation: CATSFRRGGSEPQHF.

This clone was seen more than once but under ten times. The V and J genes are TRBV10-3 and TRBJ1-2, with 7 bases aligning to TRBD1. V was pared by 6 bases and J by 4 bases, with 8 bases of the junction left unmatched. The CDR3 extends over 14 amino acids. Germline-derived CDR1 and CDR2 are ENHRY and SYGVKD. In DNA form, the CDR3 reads TGTGCCATCAGGAGGGGGCAAGGTGGCTATGGCTACACCTTC. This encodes CAIRRGQGGYGYTF.

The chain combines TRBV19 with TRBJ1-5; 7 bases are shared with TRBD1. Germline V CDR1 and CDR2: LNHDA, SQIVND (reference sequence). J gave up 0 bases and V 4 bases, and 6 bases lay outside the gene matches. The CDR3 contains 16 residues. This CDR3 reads CASSRTGVNSNQPQHF. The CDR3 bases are TGTGCCAGTAGTAGGACAGGAGTCAATAGCAATCAGCCCCAGCATTTT. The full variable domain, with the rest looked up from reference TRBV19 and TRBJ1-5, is DGGITQSPKYLFRKEGQNVTLSCEQNLNHDAMYWYRQDPGQGLRLIYYSQIVNDFQKGDIAEGYSVSREKKESFPLTVTSAQKNPTAFYLCASSRTGVNSNQPQHFGDGTRLSIL.

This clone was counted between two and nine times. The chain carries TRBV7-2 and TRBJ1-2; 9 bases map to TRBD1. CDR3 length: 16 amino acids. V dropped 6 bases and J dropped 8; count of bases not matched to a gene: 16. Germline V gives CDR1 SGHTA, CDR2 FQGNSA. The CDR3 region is CASRLNRGRRHLGYTF. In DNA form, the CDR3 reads TGTGCCAGCAGACTAAACAGGGGGCGACGACACTTGGGCTACACCTTC.

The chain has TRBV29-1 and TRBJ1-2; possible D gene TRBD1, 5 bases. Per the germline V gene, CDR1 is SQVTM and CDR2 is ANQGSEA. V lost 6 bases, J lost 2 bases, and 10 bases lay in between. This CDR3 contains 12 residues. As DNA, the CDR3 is TGCAGCGTCGATCGGGGGAACTATGGCTACACCTTC. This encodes CSVDRGNYGYTF.

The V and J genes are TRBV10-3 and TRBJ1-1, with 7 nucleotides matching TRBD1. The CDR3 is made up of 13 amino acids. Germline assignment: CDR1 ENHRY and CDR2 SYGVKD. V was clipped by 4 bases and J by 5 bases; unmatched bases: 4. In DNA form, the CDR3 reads TGTGCCATCAGTGCATCAGGGGGGACTGAAGCTTTCTTT. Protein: CAISASGGTEAFF.

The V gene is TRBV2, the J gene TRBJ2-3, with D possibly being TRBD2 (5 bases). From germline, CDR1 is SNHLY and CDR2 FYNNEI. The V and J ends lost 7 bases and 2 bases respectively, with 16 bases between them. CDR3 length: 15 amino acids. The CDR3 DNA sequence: TGTGCCAGCACCTCATGGACTTCCTCCACAGATACGCAGTATTTT. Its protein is CASTSWTSSTDTQYF.

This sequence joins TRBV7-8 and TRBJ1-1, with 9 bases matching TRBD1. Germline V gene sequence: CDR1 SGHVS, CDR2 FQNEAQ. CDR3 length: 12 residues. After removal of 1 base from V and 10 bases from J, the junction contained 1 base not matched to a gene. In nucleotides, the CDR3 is TGTGCCAGCAGCTTAGACAGGGGGCCAGCTTTCTTT. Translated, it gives CASSLDRGPAFF.